This passage covers 14 T cell receptor beta chains from one sample sequenced in a study of T-cell reconstitution after alpha-beta-depleted transplantation in children. Unique molecular identifiers were incorporated into the prepared TCRbeta library. TCRdb recomputed calls from the PCR reads with MiXCR, one row per CDR3 protein. This table holds 500,000 or so distinct CDR3 sequences, about 33% found once. The source was PBMCs from the stem cell graft donor, collected from the stem cell graft. The receptors here all came from a human donor who donated a stem cell graft to a child with aplastic anemia.

This clonotype was recorded a few times. CDR3 loop: CATSIRQGAYNEQFF. The CDR3 DNA reads as TGTGCCACCAGCATCCGACAGGGGGCTTACAATGAGCAGTTCTTC. J is TRBJ2-1 and V is TRBV15, with 10 bases lining up with TRBD1. The CDR3 is 15 residues long. Germline V gives CDR1 LNHNV, CDR2 YYDKDF (reference sequence). Germline trimming cut 4 bases from V and 4 bases from J; bases unmatched to any gene: 4.

This clonotype was counted between two and nine times. This chain joins TRBV4-2 and TRBJ2-1; 10 nucleotides agree with TRBD2. This CDR3 spans 20 amino acids. Trimming took 1 base from V and 0 from J; bases not matched to a gene: 12. CDR1 is LGHNA, CDR2 YNFKEQ, per germline. This CDR3 reads CASSQGAGTSVKSSYNEQFF. CDR3 nucleotides: TGTGCCAGCAGCCAAGGGGCCGGGACTAGCGTTAAGAGCTCCTACAATGAGCAGTTCTTC.

This clonotype was counted a few times. The gene calls are TRBV30 and TRBJ2-5, with D uncertain. This CDR3 has 11 amino acids. Trimming shortened V by 0 bases and J by 3 bases, and 2 bases separated the two germline ends. Looked up from germline, CDR1 is GTSNPN and CDR2 is SVGIG (reference sequence). The DNA of the CDR3 is TGTGCCTGGAGTGTAAAAGAGACCCAGTACTTC. Protein product: CAWSVKETQYF.

The chain joins TRBV5-4 to TRBJ1-1; D is ambiguous. CDR3 length: 14 residues. The germline V and J ends were trimmed by 0 bases and 1 base, with 7 bases remaining between them. The germline CDR1 and CDR2 sequences are SGHNT and YYREEE (reference sequence). The CDR3 bases are TGTGCCAGCAGCTTGGACATCGCGAACACTGAAGCTTTCTTT. This encodes CASSLDIANTEAFF. Drawing the rest from reference TRBV5-4 and TRBJ1-1, the complete variable domain is ETGVTQSPTHLIKTRGQQVTLRCSSQSGHNTVSWYQQALGQGPQFIFQYYREEENGRGNFPPRFSGLQFPNYSSELNVNALELDDSALYLCASSLDIANTEAFFGQGTRLTVV.

In this sample, this clonotype turned up once. The chain employs TRBV7-3 and TRBJ1-2; D uncertain. Deletions cut 0 bases from V and 3 bases from J, with 8 bases between. Germline V gives CDR1 SGHTA, CDR2 FQGTGA. The CDR3 extends over 14 amino acids. The CDR3 here is CASSLTGNDYGYTF. The CDR3 region has the DNA TGTGCCAGCAGCTTAACTGGCAATGACTATGGCTACACCTTC.

The chain couples TRBV7-9 to TRBJ2-1, with unresolved D. The CDR3 is made up of 15 amino acids. V was trimmed by 5 bases and J by 0 bases, leaving 11 bases between them. Germline values: CDR1 SEHNR, CDR2 FQNEAQ (reference sequence). The CDR3 DNA reads TGTGCCAGCAGCGAAGACGGTAGCTCCTACAATGAGCAGTTCTTC. It is translated as CASSEDGSSYNEQFF.

The V and J genes are TRBV2 and TRBJ2-7; the D is unclear. Trimming left V 6 bases short and J 0 bases short, with 9 bases between. Per germline, CDR1 SNHLY and CDR2 FYNNEI. CDR3 length: 13 residues. The CDR3 sequence is CASRGTDSYEQYF. Written as DNA, the CDR3 is TGTGCCAGCAGGGGAACAGACTCCTACGAGCAGTACTTC.

The rearrangement joins TRBV7-6 to TRBJ2-7; 7 bases fit TRBD1. The germline CDR1 and CDR2 sequences are SGHVS and FNYEAQ. The CDR3 sequence is 13 residues long. Losses at the gene ends were 5 bases for V and 4 bases for J; bases not matched to a gene: 5. CDR3 in DNA: TGTGCCAGCAGCATGCCGGGACAGTACGAGCAGTACTTC. Residues: CASSMPGQYEQYF.

The rearrangement links TRBV12-3 or TRBV12-4 to TRBJ2-1, with D possibly being TRBD2 (6 bases). V lost 8 bases, J lost 12 bases, and 20 bases lay in between. CDR3 size: 13 residues. CDR3 DNA: TGTGCCAGCGCGGCGGGAAAGGGTTTCGGGCAGTTCTTC. It specifies CASAAGKGFGQFF.

This clonotype occurred a few times. The rearrangement links TRBV6-2 or TRBV6-3 to TRBJ2-6, with 9 bases that match TRBD1. The CDR3 is 14 amino acids. With V trimmed by 8 bases and J by 4 bases, 3 bases remained unmatched. Germline V gene data show CDR1 as MNHEY and CDR2 as SVGEGT. The CDR3 loop reads CASGQGTGANVLTF. CDR3 sequence (DNA): TGTGCCAGCGGACAGGGGACCGGGGCCAACGTCCTGACTTTC.

This clonotype has only a few counts. The chain combines TRBV7-9 with TRBJ1-4; D may be TRBD1 (5 bases). Trimming stripped 2 bases from V and 12 bases from J, with 16 bases between. The CDR3 consists of 14 residues. Looked up from germline, CDR1 is SEHNR and CDR2 is FQNEAQ (reference sequence). CDR3 region: CASSLSRDRDQLFF. The CDR3, as DNA: TGTGCCAGCAGCTTATCAAGGGACCGGGACCAACTGTTTTTT.

This clonotype was detected only a few times. The rearrangement uses TRBV20-1 and TRBJ2-3; 11 nucleotides match TRBD2. Trimming at V came to 2 bases and at J to 1 base, leaving 5 bases not matched to a gene. Germline V gives CDR1 DFQATT, CDR2 SNEGSKA (reference sequence). The CDR3 runs 16 residues. For the CDR3, the DNA is TGCAGTGCTAGATTAGCGGGAGGGCCCGGCACAGATACGCAGTATTTT. Amino acid sequence: CSARLAGGPGTDTQYF.

This chain joins TRBV10-3 and TRBJ2-3; 7 nucleotides align to TRBD2. The CDR3 totals 15 residues. Looked up from germline, CDR1 is ENHRY and CDR2 is SYGVKD. Germline trimming cut 7 bases from V and 2 bases from J; bases unmatched to any gene: 9. CDR3 loop: CAITTSDPTTDTQYF. The CDR3 DNA is TGTGCCATCACTACTAGCGACCCTACCACAGATACGCAGTATTTT.

This clonotype showed up just a few times. This rearrangement joins TRBV20-1 to TRBJ2-3, with TRBD1 matching 7 bases. J lost 5 bases, V lost 0 bases, and 11 bases had no gene match. Germline V CDR1 and CDR2: DFQATT, SNEGSKA (reference sequence). The CDR3 runs 16 residues. The CDR3 loop reads CSARDEGQSFGDTQYF. DNA of the CDR3: TGCAGTGCTAGAGACGAGGGACAGTCCTTCGGAGATACGCAGTATTTT.